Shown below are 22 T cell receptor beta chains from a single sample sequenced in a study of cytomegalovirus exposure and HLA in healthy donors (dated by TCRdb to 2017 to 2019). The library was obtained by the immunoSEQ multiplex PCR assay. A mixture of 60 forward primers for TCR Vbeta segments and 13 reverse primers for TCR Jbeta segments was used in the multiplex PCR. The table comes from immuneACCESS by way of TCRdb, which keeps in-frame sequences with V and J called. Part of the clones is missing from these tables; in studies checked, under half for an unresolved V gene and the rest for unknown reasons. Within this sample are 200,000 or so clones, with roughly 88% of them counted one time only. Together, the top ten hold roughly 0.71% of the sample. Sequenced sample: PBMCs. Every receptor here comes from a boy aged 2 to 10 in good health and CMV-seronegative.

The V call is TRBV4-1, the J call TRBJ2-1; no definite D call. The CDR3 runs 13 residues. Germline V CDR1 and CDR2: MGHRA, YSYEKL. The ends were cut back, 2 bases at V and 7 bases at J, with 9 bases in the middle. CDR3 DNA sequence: TGCGCCAGCAGCCAAAATAGCTGGAATGAGCAGTTCTTC. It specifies CASSQNSWNEQFF.

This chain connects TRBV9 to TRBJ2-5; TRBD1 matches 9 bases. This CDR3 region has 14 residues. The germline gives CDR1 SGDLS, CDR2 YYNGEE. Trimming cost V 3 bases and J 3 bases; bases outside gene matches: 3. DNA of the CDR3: TGTGCCAGCAGCGCCGGACAGGGGAAAGAGACCCAGTACTTC. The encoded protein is CASSAGQGKETQYF.

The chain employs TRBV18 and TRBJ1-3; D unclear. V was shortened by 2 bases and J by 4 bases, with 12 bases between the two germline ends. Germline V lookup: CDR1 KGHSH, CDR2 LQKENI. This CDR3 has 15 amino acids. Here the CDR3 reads CASSPGGLVGNTIYF. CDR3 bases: TGTGCCAGCTCACCAGGAGGGTTAGTAGGAAACACCATATATTTT.

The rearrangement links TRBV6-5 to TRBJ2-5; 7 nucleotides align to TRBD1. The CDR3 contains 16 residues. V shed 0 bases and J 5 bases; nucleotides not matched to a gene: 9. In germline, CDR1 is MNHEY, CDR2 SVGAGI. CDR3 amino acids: CASSYSNRGQGETQYF. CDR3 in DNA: TGTGCCAGCAGTTACTCAAACAGGGGCCAGGGGGAGACCCAGTACTTC.

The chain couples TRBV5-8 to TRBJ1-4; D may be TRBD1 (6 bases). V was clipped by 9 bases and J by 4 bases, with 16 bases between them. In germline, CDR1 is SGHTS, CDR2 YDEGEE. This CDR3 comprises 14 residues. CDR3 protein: CATIGWTDNEKLFF. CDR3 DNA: TGTGCCACAATCGGTTGGACAGATAATGAAAAACTGTTTTTT. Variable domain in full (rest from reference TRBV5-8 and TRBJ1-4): EAGVTQSPTHLIKTRGQQATLRCSPISGHTSVYWYQQALGLGLQFLLWYDEGEERNRGNFPPRFSGRQFPNYSSELNVNALELEDSALYLCATIGWTDNEKLFFGSGTQLSVL.

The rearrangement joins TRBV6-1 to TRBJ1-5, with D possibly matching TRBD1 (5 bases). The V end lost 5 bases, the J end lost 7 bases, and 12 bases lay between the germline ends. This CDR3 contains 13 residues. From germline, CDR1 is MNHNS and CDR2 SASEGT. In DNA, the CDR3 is TGTGCCAGCAGTTCAGGGTTTAACCAGCCCCAGCATTTT. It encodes CASSSGFNQPQHF.

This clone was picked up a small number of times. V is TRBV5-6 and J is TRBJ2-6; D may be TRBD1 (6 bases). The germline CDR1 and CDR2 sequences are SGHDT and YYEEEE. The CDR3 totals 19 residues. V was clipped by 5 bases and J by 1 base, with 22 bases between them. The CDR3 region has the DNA TGTGCCAGCAGTCTAGGAGGACCAGGGGATTCTTCTGGGGCCAACGTCCTGACTTTC. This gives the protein CASSLGGPGDSSGANVLTF.

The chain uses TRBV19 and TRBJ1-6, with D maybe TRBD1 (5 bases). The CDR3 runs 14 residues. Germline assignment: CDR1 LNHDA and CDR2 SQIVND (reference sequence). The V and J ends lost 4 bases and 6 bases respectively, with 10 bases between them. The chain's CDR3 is CASSNQRGNSPLHF. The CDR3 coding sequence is TGTGCCAGTAGTAACCAAAGGGGTAATTCACCCCTCCACTTT.

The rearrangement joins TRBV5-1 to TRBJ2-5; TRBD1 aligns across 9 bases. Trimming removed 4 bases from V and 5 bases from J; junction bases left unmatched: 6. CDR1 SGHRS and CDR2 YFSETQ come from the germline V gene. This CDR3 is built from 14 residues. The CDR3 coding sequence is TGCGCCAGCAGCCCCGGGACAGGGAGGGAGACCCAGTACTTC. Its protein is CASSPGTGRETQYF.

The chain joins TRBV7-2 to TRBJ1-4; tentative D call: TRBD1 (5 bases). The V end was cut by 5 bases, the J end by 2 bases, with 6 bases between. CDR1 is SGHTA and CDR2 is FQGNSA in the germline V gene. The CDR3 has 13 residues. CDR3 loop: CASSRGTNEKLFF. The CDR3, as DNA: TGTGCCAGCAGCAGGGGTACTAATGAAAAACTGTTTTTT.

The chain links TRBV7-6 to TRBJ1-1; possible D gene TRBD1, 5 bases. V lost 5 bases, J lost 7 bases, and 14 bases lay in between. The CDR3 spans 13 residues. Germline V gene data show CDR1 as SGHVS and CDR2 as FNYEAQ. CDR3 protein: CASSPGGSGEAFF. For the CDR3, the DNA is TGTGCCAGCAGCCCCGGGGGATCGGGTGAAGCTTTCTTT.

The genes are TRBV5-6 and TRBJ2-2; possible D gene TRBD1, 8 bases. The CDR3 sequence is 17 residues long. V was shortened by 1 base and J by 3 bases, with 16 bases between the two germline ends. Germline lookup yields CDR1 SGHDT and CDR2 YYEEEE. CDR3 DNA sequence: TGTGCCAGCAGCTTGTACAGGGGGGGGAAGGACACCGGGGAGCTGTTTTTT. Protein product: CASSLYRGGKDTGELFF.

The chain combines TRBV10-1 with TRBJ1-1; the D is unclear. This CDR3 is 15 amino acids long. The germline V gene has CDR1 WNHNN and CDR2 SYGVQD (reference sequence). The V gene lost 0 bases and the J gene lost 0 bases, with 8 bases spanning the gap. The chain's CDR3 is CASSESGRLNTEAFF. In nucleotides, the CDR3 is TGCGCCAGCAGTGAGTCGGGCAGGTTGAACACTGAAGCTTTCTTT.

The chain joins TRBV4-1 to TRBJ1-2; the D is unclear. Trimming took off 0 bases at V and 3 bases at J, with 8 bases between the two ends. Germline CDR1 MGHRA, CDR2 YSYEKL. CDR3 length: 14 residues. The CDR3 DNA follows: TGCGCCAGCAGCCAAGATAACCACTACTATGGCTACACCTTC. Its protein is CASSQDNHYYGYTF.

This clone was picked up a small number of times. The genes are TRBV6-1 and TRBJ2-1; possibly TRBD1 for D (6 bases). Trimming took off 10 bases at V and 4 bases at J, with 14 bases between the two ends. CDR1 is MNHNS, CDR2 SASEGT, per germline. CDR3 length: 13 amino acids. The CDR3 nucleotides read TGTGCCACCCATAGACAGGTTTACAATGAGCAGTTCTTC. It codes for CATHRQVYNEQFF.

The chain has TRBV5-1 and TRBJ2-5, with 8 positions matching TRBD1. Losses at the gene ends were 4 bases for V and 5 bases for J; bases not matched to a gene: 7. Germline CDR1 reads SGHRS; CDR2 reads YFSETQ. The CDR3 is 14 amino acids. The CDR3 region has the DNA TGCGCCAGCAGCAAGGACAGGGTAGCGGAGACCCAGTACTTC. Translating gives CASSKDRVAETQYF. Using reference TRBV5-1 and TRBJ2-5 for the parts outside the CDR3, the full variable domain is KAGVTQTPRYLIKTRGQQVTLSCSPISGHRSVSWYQQTPGQGLQFLFEYFSETQRNKGNFPGRFSGRQFSNSRSEMNVSTLELGDSALYLCASSKDRVAETQYFGPGTRLLVL.

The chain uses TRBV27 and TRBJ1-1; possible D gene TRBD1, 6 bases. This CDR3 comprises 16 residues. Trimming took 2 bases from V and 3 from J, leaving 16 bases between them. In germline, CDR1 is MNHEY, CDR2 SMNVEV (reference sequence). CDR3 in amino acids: CASSLIQGDTDTEAFF. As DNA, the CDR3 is TGTGCCAGCAGTTTAATACAGGGTGATACGGACACTGAAGCTTTCTTT.

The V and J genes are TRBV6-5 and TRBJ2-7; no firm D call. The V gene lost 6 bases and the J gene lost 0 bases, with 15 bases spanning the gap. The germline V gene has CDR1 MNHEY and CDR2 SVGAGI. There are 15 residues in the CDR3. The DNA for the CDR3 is TGTGCCAGCAGAACCATATTGCTGAGCTCCTACGAGCAGTACTTC. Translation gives CASRTILLSSYEQYF.

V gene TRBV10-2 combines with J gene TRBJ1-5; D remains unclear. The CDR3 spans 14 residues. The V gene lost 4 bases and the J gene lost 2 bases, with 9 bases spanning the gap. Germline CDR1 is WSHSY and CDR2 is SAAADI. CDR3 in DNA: TGCGCCAGCAGTGCCGTCAGTGGCAATCAGCCCCAGCATTTT. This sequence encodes CASSAVSGNQPQHF.

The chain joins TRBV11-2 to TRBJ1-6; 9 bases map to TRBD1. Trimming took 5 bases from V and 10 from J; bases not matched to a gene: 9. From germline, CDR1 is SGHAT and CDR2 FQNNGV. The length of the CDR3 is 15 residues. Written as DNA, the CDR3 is TGTGCCAGCAGCCTTGGACAGGGGTATCGCTCACCCCTCCACTTT. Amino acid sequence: CASSLGQGYRSPLHF.

The CDR3 DNA is TGTGCCAGCAGTTTAACTTCAGGGACTAACTATGGCTACACCTTC. This sequence encodes CASSLTSGTNYGYTF. The rearrangement joins TRBV27 to TRBJ1-2, with D possibly matching TRBD1 (5 bases). Germline V gene lookup returns CDR1 MNHEY and CDR2 SMNVEV (reference sequence). Deletions cut 2 bases from V and 0 bases from J, with 10 bases between. The length of the CDR3 is 15 residues.

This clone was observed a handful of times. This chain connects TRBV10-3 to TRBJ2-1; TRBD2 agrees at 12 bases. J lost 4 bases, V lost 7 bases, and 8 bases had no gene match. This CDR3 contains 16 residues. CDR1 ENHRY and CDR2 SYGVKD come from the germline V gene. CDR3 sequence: CAINNPGLAGYNEQFF. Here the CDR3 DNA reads TGTGCCATCAATAATCCGGGACTAGCGGGTTACAATGAGCAGTTCTTC.